This T cell receptor (beta chain) stems from a study of blood T cell repertoires in COVID-19. Method: immunoSEQ multiplex PCR; TCRdb's copy keeps in-frame clones and lacks some. This sample has about 100,000 clones; 80% to 95% occur once, and the top ten carry 0.97%. CDR1 is SGHAT, CDR2 FQNNGV, per germline. The CDR3 runs 15 residues. V was clipped by 5 bases and J by 9 bases, with 17 bases between them. The sequenced sample was peripheral blood. This receptor was identified in a man in his 60s with acute or convalescent COVID-19. V gene TRBV11-2 combines with J gene TRBJ1-6, with D perhaps TRBD1 (5 bases). CDR3: CASSPRGGTVSPLHF. The DNA of the CDR3 is TGTGCCAGCAGCCCCCGTGGAGGGACTGTTTCACCCCTCCACTTT. The full variable domain, rest sourced from reference TRBV11-2 and TRBJ1-6, is EAGVAQSPRYKIIEKRQSVAFWCNPISGHATLYWYQQILGQGPKLLIQFQNNGVVDDSQLPKDRFSAERLKGVDSTLKIQPAKLEDSAVYLCASSPRGGTVSPLHFGNGTRLTVT.